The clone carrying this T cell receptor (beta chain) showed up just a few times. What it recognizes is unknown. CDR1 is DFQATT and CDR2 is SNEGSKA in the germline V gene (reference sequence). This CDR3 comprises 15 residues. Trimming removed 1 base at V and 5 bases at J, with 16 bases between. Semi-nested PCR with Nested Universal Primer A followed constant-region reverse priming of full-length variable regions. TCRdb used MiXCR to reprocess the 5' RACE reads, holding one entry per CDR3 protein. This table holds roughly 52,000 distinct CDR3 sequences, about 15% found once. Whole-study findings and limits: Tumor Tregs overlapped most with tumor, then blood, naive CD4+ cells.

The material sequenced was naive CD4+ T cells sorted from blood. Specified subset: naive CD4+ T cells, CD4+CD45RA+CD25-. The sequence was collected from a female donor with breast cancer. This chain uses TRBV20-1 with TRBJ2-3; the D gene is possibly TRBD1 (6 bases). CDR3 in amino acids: CSARVWGRRIDTQYF. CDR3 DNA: TGCAGTGCTAGAGTCTGGGGGCGCAGGATAGATACGCAGTATTTT.